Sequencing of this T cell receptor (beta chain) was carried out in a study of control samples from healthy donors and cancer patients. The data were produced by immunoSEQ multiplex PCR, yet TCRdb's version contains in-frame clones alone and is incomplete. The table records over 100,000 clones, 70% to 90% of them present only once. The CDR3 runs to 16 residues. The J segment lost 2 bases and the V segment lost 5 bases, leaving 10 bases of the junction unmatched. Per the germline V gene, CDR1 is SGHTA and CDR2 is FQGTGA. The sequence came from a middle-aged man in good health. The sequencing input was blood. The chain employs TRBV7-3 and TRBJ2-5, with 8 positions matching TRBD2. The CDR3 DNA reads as TGTGCCAGCAGCGCAACCGGGACTAGGAGGCAAGAGACCCAGTACTTC. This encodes CASSATGTRRQETQYF. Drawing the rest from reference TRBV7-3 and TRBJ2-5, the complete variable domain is GAGVSQTPSNKVTEKGKYVELRCDPISGHTALYWYRQSLGQGPEFLIYFQGTGAADDSGLPNDRFFAVRPEGSVSTLKIQRTERGDSAVYLCASSATGTRRQETQYFGPGTRLLVL.